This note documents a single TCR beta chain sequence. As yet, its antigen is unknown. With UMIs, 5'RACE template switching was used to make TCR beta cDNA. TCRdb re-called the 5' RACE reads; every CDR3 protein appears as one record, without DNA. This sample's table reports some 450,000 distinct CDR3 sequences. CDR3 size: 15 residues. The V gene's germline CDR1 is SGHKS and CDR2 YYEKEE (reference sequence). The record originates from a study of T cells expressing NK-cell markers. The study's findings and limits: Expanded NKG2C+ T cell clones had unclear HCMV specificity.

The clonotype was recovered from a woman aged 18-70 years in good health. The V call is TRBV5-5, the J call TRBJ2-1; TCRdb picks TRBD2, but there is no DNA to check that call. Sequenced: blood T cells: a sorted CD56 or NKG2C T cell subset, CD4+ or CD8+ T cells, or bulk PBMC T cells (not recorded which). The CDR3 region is CASSLTVRDHNEQFF. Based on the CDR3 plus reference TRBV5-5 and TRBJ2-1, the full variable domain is DAGVTQSPTHLIKTRGQQVTLRCSPISGHKSVSWYQQVLGQGPQFIFQYYEKEERGRGNFPDRFSARQFPNYSSELNVNALLLGDSALYLCASSLTVRDHNEQFFGPGTRLTVL.